This passage covers 23 T cell receptor beta chains from one sample sequenced in a study of cytomegalovirus exposure and HLA in healthy donors. PCR involved 60 Vbeta and 13 Jbeta primers. Clones were sequenced by immunoSEQ multiplex PCR, and TCRdb holds only the in-frame ones, with some missing. The table lists about 180,000 clones, over 75% of them singletons. The specimen sequenced was PBMCs. These receptors were taken from a woman aged 45 to 65 in good health and CMV-seronegative.

The table lists this clone with a few counts. The V and J genes are TRBV5-6 and TRBJ2-7; the match to TRBD2 covers 8 bases. The length of the CDR3 is 15 residues. The J segment lost 1 base and the V segment lost 4 bases, leaving 7 bases of the junction unmatched. CDR1 is SGHDT, CDR2 YYEEEE, per germline. This CDR3 is CASSALAGVSYEQYF. CDR3 nucleotide sequence: TGTGCCAGCAGCGCTCTAGCGGGTGTGTCCTACGAGCAGTACTTC.

Only one count was recorded for this clone. The chain joins TRBV29-1 to TRBJ1-2; the D is unclear. The V gene's germline CDR1 is SQVTM and CDR2 ANQGSEA. The CDR3 runs 12 residues. V shed 8 bases and J shed 5 bases, with 15 bases lying between them. CDR3 sequence: CSSVGLEYGYTF. The CDR3 region has the DNA TGCAGCTCCGTCGGCCTAGAATATGGCTACACCTTC. The variable domain in full, completed from reference TRBV29-1 and TRBJ1-2, reads SAVISQKPSRDICQRGTSLTIQCQVDSQVTMMFWYRQQPGQSLTLIATANQGSEATYESGFVIDKFPISRPNLTFSTLTVSNMSPEDSSIYLCSSVGLEYGYTFGSGTRLTVV.

The V gene is TRBV9, the J gene TRBJ1-2, with 8 bases that match TRBD1. The germline V gene has CDR1 SGDLS and CDR2 YYNGEE. V gave up 1 base and J gave up 4 bases; unmatched junction bases: 6. This CDR3 is built from 15 residues. The CDR3 loop is CASSVLSDRAYGYTF. DNA of the CDR3: TGTGCCAGCAGCGTATTGTCGGACAGGGCCTATGGCTACACCTTC.

V gene TRBV10-3 combines with J gene TRBJ1-1; no definite D call. Trimming shortened V by 0 bases and J by 1 base, and 3 bases separated the two germline ends. The germline V gene has CDR1 ENHRY and CDR2 SYGVKD. The CDR3 spans 13 residues. The DNA of the CDR3 is TGTGCCATCAGTGAGTCCGGGAACACTGAAGCTTTCTTT. Protein: CAISESGNTEAFF.

This rearrangement joins TRBV28 to TRBJ1-2; D might be TRBD1 (5 bases). This CDR3 spans 12 amino acids. Germline CDR1 MDHEN, CDR2 SYDVKM. Trimming pared 6 bases from V and 2 bases from J, leaving 7 bases between. CDR3 region: CASRQVNYGYTF. The CDR3 DNA sequence: TGTGCCAGCAGACAGGTGAACTATGGCTACACCTTC.

This clone was counted only a few times. J is TRBJ1-5 and V is TRBV6-1; unclear D gene. Germline V gene sequence: CDR1 MNHNS, CDR2 SASEGT. Trimming pared 1 base from V and 6 bases from J, leaving 10 bases between. The CDR3 runs to 14 residues. The chain's CDR3 is CASSEGGPSQPQHF. CDR3 coding DNA: TGTGCCAGCAGTGAAGGAGGCCCTAGTCAGCCCCAGCATTTT.

The chain employs TRBV27 and TRBJ1-5; 7 nucleotides agree with TRBD1. Looked up from germline, CDR1 is MNHEY and CDR2 is SMNVEV (reference sequence). This CDR3 contains 12 residues. J lost 7 bases, V lost 5 bases, and 2 bases had no gene match. The CDR3 reads CASSLRGQPQHF. CDR3 nucleotides: TGTGCCAGCAGTCTCAGGGGGCAGCCCCAGCATTTT.

This chain joins TRBV27 and TRBJ1-2; no clear D gene. Trimming left V 3 bases short and J 3 bases short, with 8 bases between. The CDR3 runs to 13 residues. Germline V lookup: CDR1 MNHEY, CDR2 SMNVEV (reference sequence). The CDR3 sequence is CASSFAGYYGYTF. CDR3 coding DNA: TGTGCCAGCAGTTTTGCAGGATACTATGGCTACACCTTC.

This chain joins TRBV18 and TRBJ2-7; possibly TRBD2 for D (7 bases). This CDR3 is 15 amino acids long. The ends were cut back, 2 bases at V and 3 bases at J, with 14 bases in the middle. Looked up from germline, CDR1 is KGHSH and CDR2 is LQKENI. The CDR3 sequence is CASSPEGGGLYEQYF. The CDR3 bases are TGTGCCAGCTCACCAGAAGGCGGGGGCCTCTACGAGCAGTACTTC.

The V call is TRBV23-1, the J call TRBJ2-7; 9 bases are a match to TRBD1. TRBV23-1 belongs to the ORF category, with a function that is uncertain. J gave up 0 bases and V 6 bases, and 15 bases lay outside the gene matches. The CDR3 is 18 residues long. This CDR3 is CASSRNRTGAVSSYEQYF. The CDR3 coding sequence is TGCGCCAGCAGCCGAAACCGGACAGGGGCCGTCAGCTCCTACGAGCAGTACTTC.

This clone was seen a few times. This chain links TRBV10-3 with TRBJ2-7; 7 bases agree with TRBD1. J gave up 1 base and V 9 bases, and 6 bases lay outside the gene matches. This CDR3 has 13 amino acids. CDR1 ENHRY and CDR2 SYGVKD come from the germline V gene. In DNA, the CDR3 is TGTGCCATTGGACAGGAGGATTCCTACGAGCAGTACTTC. As protein: CAIGQEDSYEQYF.

This chain connects TRBV28 to TRBJ1-2; maybe TRBD1 (6 bases). Germline values: CDR1 MDHEN, CDR2 SYDVKM. CDR3 size: 14 residues. V was pared by 7 bases and J by 5 bases, with 17 bases between. The CDR3 loop reads CASKQSNREYGYTF. The CDR3 nucleotides read TGTGCCAGCAAACAGTCAAACAGGGAATATGGCTACACCTTC.

V usage is TRBV11-2 and J usage is TRBJ1-3, with D unresolved. V was clipped by 6 bases and J by 0 bases, with 6 bases between them. The CDR3 runs to 13 residues. Germline-derived CDR1 and CDR2 are SGHAT and FQNNGV. This CDR3 is CASRLSSGNTIYF. In DNA, the CDR3 is TGTGCCAGCAGACTTAGCTCTGGAAACACCATATATTTT.

CDR3 residues: CASSGFQGAGTGELFF. The CDR3 DNA follows: TGTGCCAGCAGCGGGTTTCAGGGGGCGGGCACCGGGGAGCTGTTTTTT. This chain connects TRBV5-5 to TRBJ2-2; 8 bases agree with TRBD1. CDR1 is SGHKS, CDR2 YYEKEE, per germline (reference sequence). V shed 4 bases and J 4 bases; nucleotides not matched to a gene: 9. The CDR3 length is 16 residues.

This rearrangement joins TRBV7-9 to TRBJ1-1; D possibly corresponds to TRBD1 (6 bases). The CDR3 consists of 15 residues. V lost 2 bases and J lost 7, with 17 bases in between. Germline V gives CDR1 SEHNR, CDR2 FQNEAQ (reference sequence). CDR3 sequence: CASSLRWGRGGEAFF. The CDR3, as DNA: TGTGCCAGCAGCTTAAGGTGGGGGCGAGGGGGTGAAGCTTTCTTT. The variable domain in full, with the rest retrieved from reference TRBV7-9 and TRBJ1-1, is DTGVSQNPRHKITKRGQNVTFRCDPISEHNRLYWYRQTLGQGPEFLTYFQNEAQLEKSRLLSDRFSAERPKGSFSTLEIQRTEQGDSAMYLCASSLRWGRGGEAFFGQGTRLTVV.

V gene TRBV19 combines with J gene TRBJ2-2; 12 positions agree with TRBD2. J gave up 2 bases and V 3 bases, and 4 bases lay outside the gene matches. Germline loops: CDR1 LNHDA, CDR2 SQIVND (reference sequence). CDR3 length: 17 amino acids. CDR3 DNA: TGTGCCAGTAGTATCCTAGCGGGAGGGACAAACACCGGGGAGCTGTTTTTT. This encodes CASSILAGGTNTGELFF.

The chain joins TRBV7-9 to TRBJ2-5; 7 bases fit TRBD1. The germline V gene has CDR1 SEHNR and CDR2 FQNEAQ (reference sequence). The CDR3 totals 13 residues. Trimming removed 8 bases from V and 5 bases from J; junction bases left unmatched: 8. Here the CDR3 reads CASQIRGLETQYF. The CDR3 bases are TGTGCCAGCCAAATTAGGGGGCTGGAGACCCAGTACTTC. The complete variable domain, with remaining parts taken from reference TRBV7-9 and TRBJ2-5, reads DTGVSQNPRHKITKRGQNVTFRCDPISEHNRLYWYRQTLGQGPEFLTYFQNEAQLEKSRLLSDRFSAERPKGSFSTLEIQRTEQGDSAMYLCASQIRGLETQYFGPGTRLLVL.

The gene calls are TRBV15 and TRBJ2-3; TRBD2 matches at 7 bases. This CDR3 contains 16 residues. V gave up 0 bases and J gave up 4 bases; unmatched junction bases: 7. Germline CDR1 reads LNHNV; CDR2 reads YYDKDF (reference sequence). CDR3 bases: TGTGCCACCAGCAGAGATATGACTAGCCCATCAGATACGCAGTATTTT. This gives the protein CATSRDMTSPSDTQYF.

The J gene is TRBJ2-2, the V gene TRBV19; D call uncertain. CDR3 size: 13 residues. Germline V CDR1 and CDR2: LNHDA, SQIVND (reference sequence). With 3 bases removed from V and 8 bases from J, the gap between germline ends came to 10 bases. CDR3 in amino acids: CASSIERRGELFF. The CDR3 DNA follows: TGTGCCAGTAGTATTGAGCGACGGGGGGAGCTGTTTTTT.

Notes on this clone: A read error may produce the germline difference seen at one junction end. The chain is built from TRBV18 and TRBJ1-4; no definite D call. The germline V gene encodes CDR1 KGHSH and CDR2 LQKENI. The CDR3 loop spans 15 amino acids. The CDR3 here is CVSSPRGTTNEKLFF. In DNA, the CDR3 is TGTGTCAGCTCACCAAGAGGAACAACTAATGAAAAACTGTTTTTT.

On this clone itself: One end of the junction does not line up with germline, which may come from a read error. The chain employs TRBV7-7 and TRBJ2-1; 13 nucleotides match TRBD2. CDR1 and CDR2 from the germline V gene are SSHAT and FNYEAQ (reference sequence). The CDR3 is 16 amino acids. The CDR3 sequence is CASSPGTSGEINEQFF. In nucleotides, the CDR3 is TGTGCTAGCAGCCCGGGGACTAGCGGGGAGATAAATGAGCAGTTCTTC.

The gene calls are TRBV2 and TRBJ2-5; TRBD1 agrees at 7 bases. V was pared by 5 bases and J by 1 base, with 4 bases of the junction left unmatched. Germline CDR1 and CDR2: SNHLY and FYNNEI. The length of the CDR3 is 14 residues. This CDR3 is CASSPGDSQETQYF. CDR3 nucleotide sequence: TGTGCCAGCAGTCCAGGGGACAGCCAAGAGACCCAGTACTTC. The complete variable domain, with remaining parts taken from reference TRBV2 and TRBJ2-5, reads EPEVTQTPSHQVTQMGQEVILRCVPISNHLYFYWYRQILGQKVEFLVSFYNNEISEKSEIFDDQFSVERPDGSNFTLKIRSTKLEDSAMYFCASSPGDSQETQYFGPGTRLLVL.

This chain joins TRBV20-1 and TRBJ1-5; D call uncertain. V gave up 3 bases and J gave up 6 bases, with 6 bases separating them. In germline, CDR1 is DFQATT, CDR2 SNEGSKA (reference sequence). This CDR3 has 11 residues. The CDR3 DNA is TGCAGTGCTAGTCACGGTCAGCCCCAGCATTTT. It codes for CSASHGQPQHF.